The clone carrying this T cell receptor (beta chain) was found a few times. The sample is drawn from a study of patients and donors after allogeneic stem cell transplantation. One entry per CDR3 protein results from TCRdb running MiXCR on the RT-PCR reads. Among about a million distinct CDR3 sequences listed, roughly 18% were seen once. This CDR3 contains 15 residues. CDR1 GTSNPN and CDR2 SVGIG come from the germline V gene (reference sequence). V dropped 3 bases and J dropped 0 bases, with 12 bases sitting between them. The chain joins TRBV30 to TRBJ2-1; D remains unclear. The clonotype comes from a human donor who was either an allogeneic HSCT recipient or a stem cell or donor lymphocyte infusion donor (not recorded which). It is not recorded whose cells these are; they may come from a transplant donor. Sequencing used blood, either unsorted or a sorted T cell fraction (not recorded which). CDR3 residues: CAWSRNYRSYNEQFF. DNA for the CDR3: TGTGCCTGGAGCCGAAACTATCGCTCCTACAATGAGCAGTTCTTC. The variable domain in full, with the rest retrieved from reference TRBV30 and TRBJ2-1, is SQTIHQWPATLVQPVGSPLSLECTVEGTSNPNLYWYRQAAGRGLQLLFYSVGIGQISSEVPQNLSASRPQDRQFILSSKKLLLSDSGFYLCAWSRNYRSYNEQFFGPGTRLTVL.